This T cell receptor (beta chain) was found in a study of T cells in Graves' hyperthyroidism and ophthalmopathy (dated by TCRdb to between 2017 and 2020). With regard to the full study: Peripheral blood samples were taken at initial diagnosis, before any treatment was given. To identify TCR V-J signatures that set the groups apart, the researchers used a discovery cohort of 100 patients, made up of 40 to 45 with Graves' ophthalmopathy and some 58 with stable Graves' hyperthyroidism. Prospective prediction of ophthalmopathy was tested in an independent validation cohort consisting of roughly 20 hyperthyroidism patients and some 15 patients who later progressed to ophthalmopathy. The approximately 100 discovery patients were divided at random into training and test sets in a 7:3 ratio. In several Graves' hyperthyroidism patients, the study also compared T-cell repertoires from thyroid tissue with T-cell repertoires from blood. Following sampling, methimazole starting at 30 mg daily was given to hyperthyroidism patients, and high-dose intravenous methylprednisolone was given to ophthalmopathy patients. The paper describes TCR Vbeta CDR3 sequencing of more than 120 peripheral blood samples, made up of 43 ophthalmopathy patients, 70 to 80 hyperthyroidism patients and 17 progressor patients.

This clonotype was seen many times. The antigen it binds to is not known. Qualities for individual bases were not recorded, and no much larger clone is one base off. Moderately to severely active disease, a Clinical Activity Score of at least 3, a NOSPECS grade of at least 4, and a duration under 3 months were present in ophthalmopathy patients. Patients with uncontrolled infections, other autoimmune diseases, pregnancy or lactation were excluded. Diagnoses were based on clinical symptoms, serum thyroxine and TRAb, thyroid ultrasound and orbital computed tomography. PBMCs were isolated from roughly 10 ml of fresh peripheral blood by Ficoll-Paque density gradient centrifugation. Trizol reagent was used to extract total RNA, and RNA quality was then checked on an Agilent 2100 Bioanalyzer. Cut back by 5 bases and 1 base, the V and J ends lie 14 bases apart. The germline V gene (reference sequence) specifies DFQATT as CDR1 and SNEGSKA as CDR2. There are 14 amino acids in the CDR3, from cysteine to phenylalanine inclusive. Only CDR3 DNA is held: 42 bases, read in frame from base 1.

General conclusions and limits of the study: No statistical method was used to set the sample size in advance, and investigators knew the group allocation. Most expanded thyroid clonotypes (frequency above 0.001) were also found in blood, which suggests that blood repertoires may mirror thyroid immune responses. During validation, the model predicted progression to ophthalmopathy a median of around six months ahead of onset, with around 71% sensitivity and more than 72% specificity. A 13 V-J signature model separated ophthalmopathy from stable hyperthyroidism, with around 91% sensitivity and 81.08% specificity in cross-validation and 80%/75% in testing.

The TCR beta CDR3 regions were amplified from the RNA transcripts. A first-round RT-PCR of the TCR CDR3 used the HTBI primer set with the Qiagen OneStep RT-PCR kit. Libraries were constructed in a second round of multiplex PCR, after which size selection and purification were performed. Libraries were sequenced paired-end with 100 bp reads on an Illumina HiSeq2000. Per the original workflow: SOAPnuke was used to process the raw data, with reads discarded if the reads contained adapters or uncalled bases, had a mean Phred below 15, or lacked an exact constant-primer or identifier match. High-quality paired reads were merged with COPE v1.2.5, and unique nucleotide sequences were defined as clonotypes. MiTCR v1.1 was used to align clonotypes to the IMGT TRBV, TRBD and TRBJ reference segments. Only V-J combinations with frequency above 0.0001, covering 98% to 99.2% of repertoires, were analysed. The TCS score was defined as F50 (clonal expansion) divided by E x V (chaos), with BLOSUM62-based TCRdist calculated between CDR3 peptides within each V-J. Welch's t-statistics and random forest reduced roughly 540 V-J features to 10 to 15, which were used in a naive Bayes classifier (R e1071). TCRdb reran the public reads through fastp at Q25 and MiXCR, keeping productive beta chains. Each entry merges the rows of one CDR3 protein and shows their most common DNA and genes. The V and J calls were determined by TCRdb, not by the authors. The sample table lists roughly 290,000 distinct CDR3 sequences, more than 15% of them with a count of one. The ten most abundant clones make up around 55% of the sample.

This sequence originates from a woman in her sixties or seventies with Graves' ophthalmopathy. This chain joins TRBV20-1 to TRBJ2-5; the D gene is perhaps TRBD1 or TRBD2, each of them matching over 5 bases. Sequencing was carried out using blood. The bases are TGCAGTGCTGGTACCGGGGCGGCCCAAGAGACCCAGTACTTC. Translated, it gives CSAGTGAAQETQYF.